Listed below are T cell receptor beta chains from one sample, sequenced in a study of blood T cells in healthy people across ages. TCRdb analysed the 5' RACE reads with MiXCR anew, one entry per CDR3 protein. The sample yields over a million distinct CDR3 sequences, more than 40% seen once. The sequencing input was blood. These receptors came from a woman aged 55-69 years in good health. Both conserved end residues are trimmed from each CDR3. Fields, in order: J gene, CDR3 length, V gene, clone size, CDR3 protein. Part of the rows lack a size; the others show once, few, many or a class for expanded clones.

TRBJ2-5 | 13 | TRBV15 | once | ATSRSGGLQETQY
TRBJ2-7 | 14 | TRBV2 | . | ASSEEARVLFYEQY
TRBJ2-5 | 14 | TRBV5-1 | . | ASSLGFTGASETQY
TRBJ2-1 | 11 | TRBV20-1 | few | SAREKAPNEQF
TRBJ2-1 | 14 | TRBV7-9 | few | ASSPRTSGSWDEQF
TRBJ1-6 | 13 | TRBV11-2 | . | ASSVGVTPNSPLH
TRBJ2-7 | 13 | TRBV5-6 | . | ASSLGQGRNYEQY
TRBJ2-7 | 11 | TRBV7-2 | . | ASNSGLSYEQY
TRBJ2-7 | 11 | TRBV20-1 | few | SARDVQYYEQY
TRBJ2-1 | 13 | TRBV10-3 | few | AISNPGGAYNEQF
TRBJ2-5 | 10 | TRBV7-8 | . | ASSFFKGEQY
TRBJ2-5 | 12 | TRBV6-6 | many | ASSSPVVRETQY
. | 12 | TRBV11-2 | once | ASSEGLAGELQY
TRBJ1-2 | 10 | TRBV2 | . | ASSDGTYGYT
TRBJ2-3 | 14 | TRBV29-1 | . | SVEDWTSGRTDTQY
TRBJ1-1 | 14 | TRBV28 | . | ASSFTTRVGNTEAF
TRBJ2-6 | 12 | TRBV27 | few | ASSLVADRRVLT
TRBJ2-7 | 11 | TRBV29-1 | . | SVGTPELYEQY
TRBJ2-7 | 12 | TRBV7-2 | . | ASSFSGYNYEQY
TRBJ2-3 | 11 | TRBV28 | . | ASSRGVPDTQY
TRBJ1-5 | 12 | TRBV27 | . | ASSFQGVEQPQH
TRBJ1-5 | 14 | TRBV6-2/TRBV6-3 | . | ASSYGLGGSNQPQH
TRBJ1-2 | 14 | TRBV5-1 | few | ASSLGTGGLLYGYT
. | 11 | TRBV11-2 | . | ASSGDPFGEQF
TRBJ1-5 | 13 | TRBV27 | . | ASSSGQGATGPQH
TRBJ1-2 | 11 | TRBV11-2 | . | ASSPDGGYGYT
TRBJ2-7 | 11 | TRBV27 | . | ASSLRVAGEQY
TRBJ2-7 | 14 | TRBV10-3 | few | AIKPTPSLFSYEQY
. | 12 | TRBV12-3/TRBV12-4 | few | ASSPPAEGRTQY
TRBJ1-4 | 13 | TRBV9 | few | ASSVRGQAGEKLF
TRBJ2-3 | 16 | TRBV5-1 | . | ASSLATSGRALTDTQY
TRBJ1-4 | 14 | TRBV2 | . | ASSEKDIATNEKLF
TRBJ2-7 | 12 | TRBV27 | . | ASSPGGGVTEQY
TRBJ2-7 | 10 | TRBV14 | . | ASSQEWYEQY
TRBJ1-5 | 12 | TRBV18 | . | ASSPAAGDQPQH
TRBJ1-1 | 13 | TRBV7-9 | . | ASSQARFMNTEAF
. | 13 | TRBV20-1 | . | SARDVSNGVDEQY
TRBJ2-7 | 12 | TRBV20-1 | . | SALGQGSSYEQY
TRBJ2-1 | 12 | TRBV9 | . | ASSVGVAYSEQF
TRBJ1-4 | 12 | TRBV2 | . | ASSLGQNNEKLF
TRBJ2-3 | 11 | TRBV11-2 | . | ASSPQWTDTQY
TRBJ2-7 | 14 | TRBV6-5 | . | ASSYSGTSGGDEQY
TRBJ1-5 | 12 | TRBV12-3/TRBV12-4 | . | ASSFRTVNQPQH
TRBJ1-2 | 10 | TRBV29-1 | . | SVEKGSDGYT
. | 13 | TRBV28 | . | ASRSTTGRGYEQY
TRBJ2-1 | 13 | TRBV9 | once | ASSVAEASGREQF
TRBJ2-4 | 10 | TRBV30 | . | AWSRAKNIQY
TRBJ2-5 | 16 | TRBV5-1 | few | ASSLRGSRRTGPETQY
TRBJ2-7 | 12 | TRBV29-1 | . | SAASSGSVGEQY